The 9 T cell receptor beta chains below were found in one sample sequenced in a study of T cells expressing NK-cell markers. TCRdb re-called the 5' RACE reads; one entry per CDR3 protein, DNA not given. The table for this sample gives roughly 170,000 distinct CDR3 sequences. Sequencing was performed on blood T cells: a sorted CD56 or NKG2C T cell subset, CD4+ or CD8+ T cells, or bulk PBMC T cells (not recorded which). The receptors here all came from a woman between 18 and 70 years old in good health.

The chain employs TRBV29-1 and TRBJ2-3; TCRdb indicates TRBD2, and absent DNA this call remains unverified. Looked up from germline, CDR1 is SQVTM and CDR2 is ANQGSEA. The CDR3 consists of 15 residues. The CDR3 reads CSVVSAGTRTDTQYF.

This chain uses TRBV12-3 or TRBV12-4 with TRBJ2-7. The CDR3 runs to 13 residues. CDR3 protein: CASSLRLYYEQYF.

The chain recombines TRBV10-3 with TRBJ2-7; TCRdb picks TRBD1, but there is no DNA to check that call. This CDR3 spans 12 amino acids. The germline V gene encodes CDR1 ENHRY and CDR2 SYGVKD. CDR3 loop: CAIKQGEDEQYF.

The V and J genes are TRBV4-2 and TRBJ2-7; the D gene TCRdb calls, TRBD2, cannot be checked with no DNA. CDR3 length: 16 residues. CDR1 and CDR2 from the germline V gene are LGHNA and YNFKEQ. The CDR3 protein is CASSQDLLSGAYEQYF.

The CDR3 spells CASSLQAVSYNEQFF. The V call is TRBV12-3 or TRBV12-4, the J call TRBJ2-1; TCRdb selects TRBD2, and the lack of DNA leaves this call unchecked. The CDR3 length is 15 residues.

V is TRBV4-2 and J is TRBJ1-1; no DNA is available, so the TRBD1 call from TCRdb remains unchecked. CDR3 length: 16 amino acids. Looked up from germline, CDR1 is LGHNA and CDR2 is YNFKEQ. CDR3 protein: CASSQDFGGGSTEAFF.

The V gene is TRBV7-2, the J gene TRBJ2-3; the D call of TRBD1 rests on TCRdb alone, since no DNA is present to check it. The CDR3 has 15 residues. CDR1 SGHTA and CDR2 FQGNSA come from the germline V gene. The CDR3 region is CASNSVGGWSDTQYF.

The J gene is TRBJ2-1, the V gene TRBV2; TCRdb reports TRBD2, a call that lacks DNA to check it against. Germline V gene sequence: CDR1 SNHLY, CDR2 FYNNEI. The CDR3 runs 15 residues. The CDR3: CASRGRIAGVPEQFF.

The J gene is TRBJ2-5, the V gene TRBV5-1; TCRdb reports TRBD2, a call that lacks DNA to check it against. Germline V gene lookup returns CDR1 SGHRS and CDR2 YFSETQ. CDR3 length: 14 amino acids. This chain's CDR3 is CASRLTSDQETQYF.